The 16 T cell receptor beta chains reported below all come from one sample, sequenced in a study of sequential checkpoint blockade in melanoma. The sample's treatment: randomized to nivolumab then ipilimumab (arm A) or the reverse (arm B). TCRdb keeps only in-frame clones here, not all; method: immunoSEQ multiplex PCR. The sample lists 460 or so clones, around 20% occurring once. The material sequenced was tumor tissue (inferred from file names), taken from a patient given nivolumab and ipilimumab in sequence. The receptors originated from a human donor with melanoma.

The genes are TRBV19 and TRBJ2-7; D is undetermined. V was shortened by 7 bases and J by 0 bases, with 13 bases between the two germline ends. CDR1 LNHDA and CDR2 SQIVND come from the germline V gene (reference sequence). There are 14 residues in the CDR3. CDR3 coding DNA: TGTGCCAGTAAAAGAGGTGGGGACTCCTACGAGCAGTACTTC. As protein: CASKRGGDSYEQYF.

Judged by abundance, this clone is medium-sized. The V gene is TRBV11-3, the J gene TRBJ1-4, with TRBD1 matching 8 bases. The CDR3 totals 15 residues. Germline loops: CDR1 SGHNT, CDR2 YENEEA. V gave up 0 bases and J gave up 8 bases; unmatched junction bases: 5. The CDR3 protein is CASSLDGQGWEKLFF. The CDR3 DNA reads TGTGCCAGCAGCTTAGATGGACAGGGTTGGGAAAAACTGTTTTTT.

This clone was observed a few times. V usage is TRBV6-8 and J usage is TRBJ2-2; 10 nucleotides match TRBD2. J lost 5 bases, V lost 5 bases, and 14 bases had no gene match. There are 18 residues in the CDR3. Germline-derived CDR1 and CDR2 are MNHGY and SAAAGT. The CDR3: CASSAQSPTSGWTGELFF. The CDR3 nucleotides read TGTGCCAGCAGTGCCCAAAGTCCGACTAGCGGGTGGACCGGGGAGCTGTTTTTT.

This clone was counted between two and nine times. The V gene is TRBV6-8, the J gene TRBJ2-6; D possibly corresponds to TRBD2 (5 bases). Trimming cost V 11 bases and J 4 bases, with 15 bases left between them. CDR3 size: 14 residues. Germline V gene lookup returns CDR1 MNHGY and CDR2 SAAAGT. CDR3 bases: TGTGCCGCGGGTTTAGGTTCCGGGGCCAACGTCCTGACTTTC. Protein product: CAAGLGSGANVLTF.

V gene TRBV19 combines with J gene TRBJ1-4; tentative D call: TRBD1 (6 bases). The CDR3 has 17 amino acids. Looked up from germline, CDR1 is LNHDA and CDR2 is SQIVND (reference sequence). The V and J ends lost 5 bases and 1 base respectively, with 17 bases between them. CDR3 residues: CASSFGYRVRTNEKLFF. CDR3 nucleotides: TGTGCCAGTAGTTTCGGATACAGGGTACGAACTAATGAAAAACTGTTTTTT.

Sample share makes this clone medium-sized. V usage is TRBV7-2 and J usage is TRBJ2-7, with 9 bases aligning to TRBD1. The CDR3 extends over 13 amino acids. The germline V gene has CDR1 SGHTA and CDR2 FQGNSA. After removal of 5 bases from V and 6 bases from J, the junction contained 5 bases not matched to a gene. CDR3 in amino acids: CASSRDREPEQYF. The CDR3 nucleotides read TGTGCCAGCAGCCGGGACAGGGAGCCCGAGCAGTACTTC.

J is TRBJ2-7 and V is TRBV6-8; TRBD1 matches 10 bases. V dropped 10 bases and J dropped 2; count of bases not matched to a gene: 20. Looked up from germline, CDR1 is MNHGY and CDR2 is SAAAGT. The CDR3 consists of 18 residues. The CDR3 DNA is TGTGCCATCAGACCGGGACAGGGGAATTATTTACCTCCCTACGAGCAGTACTTC. This encodes CAIRPGQGNYLPPYEQYF.

This clone has a handful of counts. The V call is TRBV6-8, the J call TRBJ1-1, with 10 bases matching TRBD1. The CDR3 length is 12 residues. V lost 8 bases to trimming and J lost 4 bases; unmatched junction nucleotides: 1. Germline CDR1 is MNHGY and CDR2 is SAAAGT. The CDR3 loop reads CASRDRGTEAFF. CDR3 sequence (DNA): TGTGCCAGCCGGGACAGGGGCACTGAAGCTTTCTTT.

This clone was recorded a few times. The chain couples TRBV6-8 to TRBJ2-1; no clear D. V was trimmed by 11 bases and J by 7 bases, leaving 15 bases between them. The CDR3 is made up of 12 amino acids. The germline CDR1 and CDR2 sequences are MNHGY and SAAAGT. The CDR3 region has the DNA TGTGCCTGCCACACGGGCTCGAATGAGCAGTTCTTC. Protein product: CACHTGSNEQFF.

This clone is labeled as medium-sized. V is TRBV11-3 and J is TRBJ2-3, with 7 positions matching TRBD1. Losses at the gene ends were 5 bases for V and 0 bases for J; bases not matched to a gene: 2. The V gene's germline CDR1 is SGHNT and CDR2 YENEEA. CDR3 length: 14 residues. The CDR3 region has the DNA TGTGCCAGCAGCCGGGACAGTAGCACAGATACGCAGTATTTT. Its protein product is CASSRDSSTDTQYF. The whole variable domain, filled in from reference TRBV11-3 and TRBJ2-3, reads EAGVVQSPRYKIIEKKQPVAFWCNPISGHNTLYWYLQNLGQGPELLIRYENEEAVDDSQLPKDRFSAERLKGVDSTLKIQPAELGDSAVYLCASSRDSSTDTQYFGPGTRLTVL.

In this sample, this clone turned up a few times. V and J are TRBV6-1 and TRBJ2-7; tentatively, D is TRBD1 or TRBD2 (6 bases each). Germline V gene sequence: CDR1 MNHNS, CDR2 SASEGT. Trimming removed 0 bases from V and 6 bases from J, with 12 bases in between. The length of the CDR3 is 14 residues. The CDR3 is CASSEARRGLEQYF. In DNA form, the CDR3 reads TGTGCCAGCAGTGAAGCGCGTCGGGGGCTCGAGCAGTACTTC.

By its share, this clone is large. The chain recombines TRBV6-8 with TRBJ1-2; 7 nucleotides agree with TRBD1. Looked up from germline, CDR1 is MNHGY and CDR2 is SAAAGT. The CDR3 spans 12 residues. The junction had 2 bases not matched to a gene; V was cut back by 4 bases and J by 6 bases. The CDR3 coding sequence is TGTGCCAGCAGTTCAGGGGGAGATGGCTACACCTTC. Translated, it gives CASSSGGDGYTF.

The V gene is TRBV29-1, the J gene TRBJ2-3, with 9 bases lining up with TRBD1. CDR3 length: 15 residues. The germline gives CDR1 SQVTM, CDR2 ANQGSEA. Losses at the gene ends were 5 bases for V and 0 bases for J; bases not matched to a gene: 6. Written as DNA, the CDR3 is TGCAGCGTTTCCGGTGGGACAGGGAGCACAGATACGCAGTATTTT. It translates to CSVSGGTGSTDTQYF.

This clone is medium-sized. The V and J genes are TRBV11-3 and TRBJ1-6; D may be TRBD1 (6 bases). V was trimmed by 5 bases and J by 5 bases, leaving 16 bases between them. Germline V gene lookup returns CDR1 SGHNT and CDR2 YENEEA. The CDR3 consists of 16 residues. CDR3 residues: CASSPRGGYDNSPLHF. The CDR3 DNA reads as TGTGCCAGCAGCCCGCGGGGGGGCTACGATAATTCACCCCTCCACTTT.

The chain has TRBV28 and TRBJ2-3; the D gene is possibly TRBD1 (5 bases). Trimming took 8 bases from V and 0 from J, leaving 12 bases between them. This CDR3 contains 14 residues. CDR1 and CDR2 from the germline V gene are MDHEN and SYDVKM. The CDR3 nucleotides read TGTGCCAGCGGAAGGGGCACTAGCACAGATACGCAGTATTTT. Translated: CASGRGTSTDTQYF.

The chain uses TRBV28 and TRBJ1-1, with D tentatively TRBD1 (6 bases). The CDR3 has 14 residues. The V end was cut by 1 base, the J end by 10 bases, with 16 bases between. Germline CDR1 MDHEN, CDR2 SYDVKM. CDR3 sequence: CASSLSGGGRAAFF. The DNA for the CDR3 is TGTGCCAGCAGTTTATCGGGGGGCGGCAGGGCAGCTTTCTTT.